The 29 T cell receptor beta chains presented below share a single source sample, sequenced in a study of blood T cell repertoires in COVID-19. Some clones are missing from TCRdb's copy, which holds only in-frame ones; the method was immunoSEQ multiplex PCR. The sample holds fewer than 200,000 clones, around 84% seen once. The sample comprised PBMCs or T cells enriched from blood (not recorded which). The receptors here all came from a young woman who had been exposed to COVID-19.

This clone was recorded a few times. The J gene is TRBJ1-2, the V gene TRBV7-2; D uncertain. This CDR3 comprises 13 residues. The V gene's germline CDR1 is SGHTA and CDR2 FQGNSA. Trimming took 3 bases from V and 4 from J, leaving 9 bases between them. The CDR3, as DNA: TGTGCCAGCAGCTTCGGAGCGAGCTATGGCTACACCTTC. This encodes CASSFGASYGYTF.

V and J are TRBV25-1 and TRBJ2-6; TRBD1 agrees at 11 bases. Germline V gives CDR1 MGHDK, CDR2 SYGVNS. J lost 0 bases, V lost 4 bases, and 5 bases had no gene match. The length of the CDR3 is 18 residues. Here the CDR3 DNA reads TGTGCCAGCAGTGCCGGGACAGGGGGGAACTCTGGGGCCAACGTCCTGACTTTC. As protein: CASSAGTGGNSGANVLTF.

V is TRBV7-2 and J is TRBJ2-7, with 7 bases that match TRBD1. V shed 2 bases and J 3 bases; nucleotides not matched to a gene: 7. CDR3 length: 15 amino acids. Germline CDR1 and CDR2: SGHTA and FQGNSA. The CDR3 DNA reads TGTGCCAGCAGCTTAAGGGGACAGATGATCTACGAGCAGTACTTC. This sequence encodes CASSLRGQMIYEQYF.

J is TRBJ1-1 and V is TRBV30; D not resolved. The V gene's germline CDR1 is GTSNPN and CDR2 SVGIG (reference sequence). This CDR3 has 11 amino acids. Trimming removed 1 base from V and 5 bases from J, with 5 bases in between. DNA of the CDR3: TGTGCCTGGAGTGAGAGGACTGAAGCTTTCTTT. This sequence encodes CAWSERTEAFF.

CDR3 DNA sequence: TGTGCCAGCAGTTTCGACACGAGCTCCTACGAGCAGTACTTC. Translated: CASSFDTSSYEQYF. V usage is TRBV3-1 (or the pseudogene TRBV3-2) and J usage is TRBJ2-7; D gene uncertain. Per the germline V gene, CDR1 is LGHDT and CDR2 is YNNKEL (reference sequence). Trimming left V 6 bases short and J 0 bases short, with 12 bases between. The CDR3 runs to 14 residues.

This chain connects TRBV6-5 to TRBJ1-2; 7 positions agree with TRBD1. The germline V gene has CDR1 MNHEY and CDR2 SVGAGI. Trimming took 8 bases from V and 3 from J; bases not matched to a gene: 9. The CDR3 consists of 14 residues. The CDR3: CASRGQLGHYGYTF. As DNA, the CDR3 is TGTGCCAGCCGGGGACAGCTAGGGCACTATGGCTACACCTTC.

This clone was seen a handful of times. The chain recombines TRBV29-1 with TRBJ1-3; tentative D call: TRBD1 (6 bases). Looked up from germline, CDR1 is SQVTM and CDR2 is ANQGSEA. V was clipped by 4 bases and J by 6 bases, with 10 bases between them. The CDR3 spans 12 residues. DNA of the CDR3: TGCAGCGTTGCGTCAGGGGTAAACACCATATATTTT. Protein product: CSVASGVNTIYF.

The chain couples TRBV5-8 to TRBJ2-7; D is perhaps TRBD1 (5 bases). Germline loops: CDR1 SGHTS, CDR2 YDEGEE. The CDR3 extends over 13 amino acids. Deletions cut 0 bases from V and 1 base from J, with 5 bases between. CDR3 protein: CASSLAGSYEQYF. The CDR3 DNA follows: TGTGCCAGCAGCTTGGCAGGGTCCTACGAGCAGTACTTC.

The chain recombines TRBV7-9 with TRBJ1-5; D uncertain. Germline CDR1 and CDR2: SEHNR and FQNEAQ (reference sequence). The CDR3 has 16 residues. V gave up 5 bases and J gave up 4 bases, with 18 bases separating them. CDR3 sequence: CASSEGRTVPNQPQHF. The CDR3 bases are TGTGCCAGCAGCGAGGGCCGGACTGTCCCAAATCAGCCCCAGCATTTT. The whole variable domain, remainder taken from reference TRBV7-9 and TRBJ1-5, is DTGVSQNPRHKITKRGQNVTFRCDPISEHNRLYWYRQTLGQGPEFLTYFQNEAQLEKSRLLSDRFSAERPKGSFSTLEIQRTEQGDSAMYLCASSEGRTVPNQPQHFGDGTRLSIL.

This chain uses TRBV27 with TRBJ1-4; D remains unclear. Germline loops: CDR1 MNHEY, CDR2 SMNVEV (reference sequence). CDR3 length: 13 residues. Trimming pared 2 bases from V and 4 bases from J, leaving 5 bases between. CDR3 in amino acids: CASSLVFNEKLFF. The CDR3 bases are TGTGCCAGCAGTTTAGTATTTAATGAAAAACTGTTTTTT.

J is TRBJ2-7 and V is TRBV23-1, with 10 nucleotides matching TRBD1. TRBV23-1 is reported as an ORF; its role is uncertain. The CDR3 spans 15 residues. Trimming took 4 bases from V and 1 from J; bases not matched to a gene: 4. The CDR3 is CASSPGQGFSYEQYF. Written as DNA, the CDR3 is TGCGCCAGCAGTCCGGGACAGGGGTTTTCCTACGAGCAGTACTTC.

V gene TRBV6-2 or TRBV6-3 combines with J gene TRBJ2-3; the match to TRBD2 covers 10 bases. With V trimmed by 2 bases and J by 0 bases, 5 bases remained unmatched. The CDR3 is 17 amino acids. The V gene's germline CDR1 is MNHEY and CDR2 SVGEGT. In DNA, the CDR3 is TGTGCCAGCAGTTACGGGCTAGCGGGGGCTAGCACAGATACGCAGTATTTT. Translating gives CASSYGLAGASTDTQYF.

The rearrangement joins TRBV11-2 to TRBJ2-3; D is perhaps TRBD1 (5 bases). Germline lookup yields CDR1 SGHAT and CDR2 FQNNGV. The CDR3 sequence is 14 residues long. With 5 bases removed from V and 7 bases from J, the gap between germline ends came to 16 bases. The CDR3 sequence is CASSTPPTDYTQYF. The CDR3, as DNA: TGTGCCAGCAGCACCCCTCCGACAGACTATACGCAGTATTTT.

The J gene is TRBJ2-5, the V gene TRBV7-2; tentative D call: TRBD2 (6 bases). Between the trimmed V and J ends, which lost 3 bases and 4 bases, there was a span of 15 bases. The CDR3 is made up of 15 amino acids. The V gene's germline CDR1 is SGHTA and CDR2 FQGNSA. This CDR3 reads CASSFSDAGPETQYF. CDR3 in DNA: TGTGCCAGCAGCTTTAGTGACGCGGGGCCAGAGACCCAGTACTTC.

The chain joins TRBV15 to TRBJ1-1, with 10 bases identical to TRBD1. V trimming: 2 bases; J trimming: 11 bases; junction bases outside the gene matches: 8. The CDR3 consists of 14 residues. Germline assignment: CDR1 LNHNV and CDR2 YYDKDF (reference sequence). The CDR3 coding sequence is TGTGCCACCAGCAGAAGACAGGGGGCAAGTGACGCTTTCTTT. Amino acids: CATSRRQGASDAFF.

The V and J genes are TRBV9 and TRBJ2-7; D is unclear. The CDR3 has 13 residues. Trimming removed 0 bases at V and 7 bases at J, with 11 bases between. Germline-derived CDR1 and CDR2 are SGDLS and YYNGEE. DNA of the CDR3: TGTGCCAGCAGCGTAGGAGCAGGAAAAGAGCAGTACTTC. Its protein product is CASSVGAGKEQYF.

The rearrangement joins TRBV4-1 to TRBJ2-1; 13 bases are shared with TRBD2. The CDR3 runs 15 residues. Germline V gene lookup returns CDR1 MGHRA and CDR2 YSYEKL. J lost 4 bases, V lost 6 bases, and 3 bases had no gene match. The CDR3 loop reads CASSTTSGGYNEQFF. The DNA of the CDR3 is TGCGCCAGCAGTACGACTAGCGGGGGGTACAATGAGCAGTTCTTC.

The sample holds one count of this clone. The rearrangement links TRBV5-6 to TRBJ2-5; 14 bases fit TRBD2. The length of the CDR3 is 15 residues. After removal of 4 bases from V and 5 bases from J, the junction contained 4 bases not matched to a gene. Germline loops: CDR1 SGHDT, CDR2 YYEEEE. CDR3 DNA sequence: TGTGCCAGCAGCCCGAGACTAGCGGGGGGGGAGACCCAGTACTTC. This codes for CASSPRLAGGETQYF.

The chain uses TRBV12-3 or TRBV12-4 and TRBJ2-3; D is unresolved. The CDR3 runs to 13 residues. Deletions cut 3 bases from V and 5 bases from J, with 9 bases between. The CDR3 reads CASSFIALDTQYF. The CDR3 nucleotides read TGTGCCAGCAGTTTTATAGCATTAGATACGCAGTATTTT.

The chain combines TRBV29-1 with TRBJ1-2; D gene unclear. V was shortened by 3 bases and J by 5 bases, with 13 bases between the two germline ends. Germline CDR1 reads SQVTM; CDR2 reads ANQGSEA. The CDR3 has 13 residues. Written as DNA, the CDR3 is TGCAGCGTTGATCAGCGCGGAGGGTATGGCTACACCTTC. As protein: CSVDQRGGYGYTF.

The V and J genes are TRBV7-2 and TRBJ1-2, with a weak D call TRBD1 (6 bases). Trimming removed 8 bases from V and 2 bases from J, with 15 bases in between. This CDR3 has 14 amino acids. The germline V gene encodes CDR1 SGHTA and CDR2 FQGNSA. CDR3 nucleotides: TGTGCCAGCGGGGGCGAGACTGGAAACTATGGCTACACCTTC. It translates to CASGGETGNYGYTF.

The rearrangement links TRBV5-4 to TRBJ1-6, with TRBD1 as a possible D gene (6 bases). Germline-derived CDR1 and CDR2 are SGHNT and YYREEE (reference sequence). The CDR3 length is 14 residues. V shed 4 bases and J shed 4 bases, with 9 bases lying between them. In nucleotides, the CDR3 is TGTGCCAGCAGCCCAGGGGTTTATAATTCACCCCTCCACTTT. Translated, it gives CASSPGVYNSPLHF.

The V gene is TRBV18, the J gene TRBJ2-7; 8 bases match TRBD2. The CDR3 loop spans 15 amino acids. V dropped 8 bases and J dropped 0; count of bases not matched to a gene: 9. The germline V gene has CDR1 KGHSH and CDR2 LQKENI. The CDR3 reads CASTPGGGTSYEQYF. CDR3 nucleotide sequence: TGTGCCAGCACCCCGGGCGGGGGGACCTCCTACGAGCAGTACTTC. The full variable domain, with the rest looked up from reference TRBV18 and TRBJ2-7, is NAGVMQNPRHLVRRRGQEARLRCSPMKGHSHVYWYRQLPEEGLKFMVYLQKENIIDESGMPKERFSAEFPKEGPSILRIQQVVRGDSAAYFCASTPGGGTSYEQYFGPGTRLTVT.

This rearrangement joins TRBV5-4 to TRBJ1-5; D unclear. The CDR3 totals 14 residues. The V end lost 4 bases, the J end lost 5 bases, and 13 bases lay between the germline ends. Germline lookup yields CDR1 SGHNT and CDR2 YYREEE (reference sequence). This chain's CDR3 is CASSLFTRDQPQHF. The CDR3 bases are TGTGCCAGCAGCCTTTTTACCCGGGATCAGCCCCAGCATTTT.

CDR3 in DNA: TGTGCCAGCAGTTACGGGGACTATCGTAATGAGCAGTTCTTC. This translates into CASSYGDYRNEQFF. V usage is TRBV6-5 and J usage is TRBJ2-1; 7 bases map to TRBD2. Germline V gene lookup returns CDR1 MNHEY and CDR2 SVGAGI. J lost 7 bases, V lost 2 bases, and 5 bases had no gene match. This CDR3 comprises 14 residues.

The chain links TRBV6-2 or TRBV6-3 to TRBJ2-3; D is uncertain. The germline V and J ends were trimmed by 3 bases and 3 bases, with 7 bases remaining between them. Germline CDR1 MNHEY, CDR2 SVGEGT. CDR3 size: 13 residues. The CDR3 region is CASSYSPTDTQYF. The CDR3 DNA reads as TGTGCCAGCAGTTATTCCCCGACAGATACGCAGTATTTT.

The chain uses TRBV5-8 and TRBJ1-5; D is unresolved. Looked up from germline, CDR1 is SGHTS and CDR2 is YDEGEE. The CDR3 spans 14 residues. V was pared by 1 base and J by 4 bases, with 9 bases between. This CDR3 is CASSLRGRNQPQHF. In nucleotides, the CDR3 is TGTGCCAGCAGCTTGCGGGGTAGGAATCAGCCCCAGCATTTT.

The chain uses TRBV6-5 and TRBJ2-1, with 10 nucleotides matching TRBD2. The CDR3 contains 15 residues. Trimming took 9 bases from V and 4 from J; bases not matched to a gene: 9. Germline CDR1 reads MNHEY; CDR2 reads SVGAGI. The CDR3 nucleotides read TGTGCCAGTGCAGCGGGGGGGCCGATATACAATGAGCAGTTCTTC. This translates into CASAAGGPIYNEQFF.

The chain has TRBV6-5 and TRBJ2-7; 7 bases are a match to TRBD2. Unmatched junction bases numbered 7, after V lost 6 bases and J lost 2 bases. Germline CDR1 and CDR2: MNHEY and SVGAGI. The CDR3 runs to 14 residues. The CDR3: CASSRGDYTYEQYF. The CDR3 nucleotides are TGTGCCAGCAGCCGAGGGGACTACACCTACGAGCAGTACTTC.